Following are 30 T cell receptor beta chains from one sample sequenced in a study of T cells in Graves' hyperthyroidism and ophthalmopathy. Amplified TCR beta CDR3 regions derived from RNA transcripts. An initial round of RT-PCR targeting the TCR CDR3 relied on the HTBI primer set. TCRdb independently ran MiXCR on the multiplex PCR reads; one entry per CDR3 protein. The table has 250,000 to 400,000 distinct CDR3 sequences, about an eighth seen once. The sequenced sample was blood. The receptors derive from a middle-aged woman with Graves' ophthalmopathy.

The sample holds a few counts of this clonotype. The rearrangement uses TRBV28 and TRBJ1-6, with D maybe TRBD1 (5 bases). From germline, CDR1 is MDHEN and CDR2 SYDVKM. The ends were cut back, 3 bases at V and 14 bases at J, with 23 bases in the middle. This CDR3 contains 16 residues. The CDR3, as DNA: TGTGCCAGCAGTTTGGGCACCTCGATGGGGGTAGGCACCCTCCACTTT. Translated, it gives CASSLGTSMGVGTLHF.

The chain has TRBV5-1 and TRBJ2-2; D not resolved. The CDR3 extends over 15 amino acids. The germline V gene has CDR1 SGHRS and CDR2 YFSETQ. With 0 bases removed from V and 0 bases from J, the gap between germline ends came to 6 bases. The CDR3 DNA reads TGCGCCAGCAGCTTGGAGGTTTCGAACACCGGGGAGCTGTTTTTT. Amino acid sequence: CASSLEVSNTGELFF.

There are many counts of this clonotype. At one boundary the junction diverges from the germline segment, which might be a read error. V gene TRBV4-1 combines with J gene TRBJ2-7; possible D gene TRBD2, 5 bases. The CDR3 loop spans 12 amino acids. The germline CDR1 and CDR2 sequences are MGHRA and YSYEKL. CDR3 DNA: TGTGCCAGCAGCTTGCCCGGGAACGAGCAGTACTTC. Its protein product is CASSLPGNEQYF.

This clonotype was seen a few times. The V call is TRBV18, the J call TRBJ1-5; TRBD1 might be the D (6 bases). V was pared by 6 bases and J by 8 bases, with 17 bases between. The germline V gene has CDR1 KGHSH and CDR2 LQKENI. The CDR3 totals 14 residues. CDR3: CASSSTRNREPQHF. CDR3 nucleotide sequence: TGTGCCAGCTCCTCCACCCGTAACAGGGAGCCCCAGCATTTT.

This clonotype occurred many times. The chain couples TRBV20-1 to TRBJ2-1, with 11 nucleotides matching TRBD2. Germline CDR1 reads DFQATT; CDR2 reads SNEGSKA (reference sequence). V was clipped by 1 base and J by 9 bases; unmatched bases: 8. This CDR3 spans 15 amino acids. DNA of the CDR3: TGCAGTGCTAGAGCCTTAGCGGGGGGGTTAGGTGAGCAGTTCTTC. It codes for CSARALAGGLGEQFF.

Worth noting for this clonotype: At one end, the junction sequence differs from germline, possibly due to a read error. V is TRBV19 and J is TRBJ1-2, with 9 positions matching TRBD1. In germline, CDR1 is LNHDA, CDR2 SQIVND (reference sequence). The CDR3 loop spans 14 amino acids. The DNA of the CDR3 is TGTGCCGGTAGTAGGACACAGGGGGCGCTTGGCTACACCTTC. Its protein product is CAGSRTQGALGYTF. The whole variable domain, remainder taken from reference TRBV19 and TRBJ1-2, is DGGITQSPKYLFRKEGQNVTLSCEQNLNHDAMYWYRQDPGQGLRLIYYSQIVNDFQKGDIAEGYSVSREKKESFPLTVTSAQKNPTAFYLCAGSRTQGALGYTFGSGTRLTVV.

This clonotype appeared many times. The chain joins TRBV25-1 to TRBJ2-1; 10 nucleotides match TRBD2. The CDR3 loop spans 15 amino acids. Germline assignment: CDR1 MGHDK and CDR2 SYGVNS. V lost 2 bases, J lost 10 bases, and 8 bases stayed unmatched. The CDR3 loop is CASSEPLAGAREQFF. CDR3 in DNA: TGTGCCAGCAGTGAACCCCTAGCGGGAGCCCGGGAGCAGTTCTTC.

This clonotype was picked up many times. This chain connects TRBV28 to TRBJ2-7, with 10 bases identical to TRBD2. The length of the CDR3 is 13 residues. Trimming removed 6 bases from V and 4 bases from J; junction bases left unmatched: 3. Per germline, CDR1 MDHEN and CDR2 SYDVKM. For the CDR3, the DNA is TGTGCCAGCAGGACTAGCGGGCCATACGAGCAGTACTTC. It codes for CASRTSGPYEQYF.

This clonotype has a count of ten or more. The rearrangement uses TRBV20-1 and TRBJ1-4, with TRBD1 identical over 8 bases. This CDR3 comprises 13 residues. V was pared by 5 bases and J by 4 bases, with 3 bases of the junction left unmatched. The V gene's germline CDR1 is DFQATT and CDR2 SNEGSKA (reference sequence). This chain's CDR3 is CSALTGVNEKLFF. In nucleotides, the CDR3 is TGCAGTGCTCTGACAGGGGTTAATGAAAAACTGTTTTTT.

Ten or more counts support this clonotype. This chain uses TRBV10-3 with TRBJ2-3; 10 positions match TRBD2. CDR3 length: 16 residues. The germline V gene has CDR1 ENHRY and CDR2 SYGVKD. The trim removed 2 bases at V and 1 base at J, leaving 3 bases unmatched. The CDR3 nucleotides are TGTGCCATCAGTGAGGCAACTAGCGGGGGCACAGATACGCAGTATTTT. Amino acid sequence: CAISEATSGGTDTQYF.

J is TRBJ1-1 and V is TRBV14; D ambiguous. This CDR3 region has 14 residues. Looked up from germline, CDR1 is SGHDN and CDR2 is FVKESK. V dropped 6 bases and J dropped 6 bases, with 17 bases sitting between them. CDR3: CASRNDKEVAEAFF. The DNA for the CDR3 is TGTGCCAGCAGAAACGACAAGGAGGTGGCTGAAGCTTTCTTT.

The chain links TRBV7-2 to TRBJ1-5, with TRBD1 as a possible D gene (5 bases). The germline V and J ends were trimmed by 5 bases and 3 bases, with 11 bases remaining between them. Germline V gene data show CDR1 as SGHTA and CDR2 as FQGNSA. The CDR3 covers 14 residues. CDR3 sequence (DNA): TGTGCCAGCAGCCCGGACACCTCCAATCAGCCCCAGCATTTT. This gives the protein CASSPDTSNQPQHF.

This clonotype was found many times. DNA of the CDR3: TGTGCCAGCAATCGACAGGGCAACAATGAGCAGTTCTTC. It is translated as CASNRQGNNEQFF. The chain uses TRBV27 and TRBJ2-1, with TRBD1 identical over 7 bases. The germline CDR1 and CDR2 sequences are MNHEY and SMNVEV (reference sequence). With 7 bases clipped from V and 5 bases from J, the junction kept 5 bases outside the gene matches. CDR3 length equals 13 residues.

This clonotype was recorded many times. The chain employs TRBV7-8 and TRBJ2-6, with D possibly matching TRBD2 (7 bases). Germline V CDR1 and CDR2: SGHVS, FQNEAQ. The CDR3 runs to 13 residues. V was trimmed by 6 bases and J by 11 bases, leaving 14 bases between them. CDR3 amino acids: CASRGGGIHVLTF. The CDR3 nucleotides are TGTGCCAGCAGGGGCGGGGGCATTCACGTCCTGACTTTC.

This clonotype showed up many times. This chain joins TRBV24-1 and TRBJ2-5; maybe TRBD1 (5 bases). The germline V and J ends were trimmed by 3 bases and 5 bases, with 18 bases remaining between them. From germline, CDR1 is KGHDR and CDR2 SFDVKD. The CDR3 runs 16 residues. DNA for the CDR3: TGTGCCACCAGTGATAACAACAAGAAAGGGGTGGAGACCCAGTACTTC. This sequence encodes CATSDNNKKGVETQYF.

This clonotype turned up a few times. The V and J genes are TRBV3-1 and TRBJ1-2, with D perhaps matching TRBD1 (5 bases). The germline V gene encodes CDR1 LGHDT and CDR2 YNNKEL (reference sequence). The CDR3 covers 13 residues. The V and J ends lost 3 bases and 8 bases respectively, with 13 bases between them. CDR3 sequence: CASSHRDLEGYTF. The CDR3 bases are TGTGCCAGCAGCCACAGGGACCTAGAGGGCTACACCTTC.

In this sample, this clonotype turned up many times. The V call is TRBV20-1, the J call TRBJ1-1, with 7 bases matching TRBD1. This CDR3 spans 17 amino acids. Trimming at V came to 0 bases and at J to 0 bases, leaving 10 bases not matched to a gene. CDR1 is DFQATT and CDR2 is SNEGSKA in the germline V gene (reference sequence). Here the CDR3 DNA reads TGCAGTGCTAGAGATATGCGGCAGGGGGGCATGAACACTGAAGCTTTCTTT. Amino acid sequence: CSARDMRQGGMNTEAFF.

This clonotype was detected many times. This chain uses TRBV7-6 with TRBJ1-2; D is ambiguous. Germline CDR1 is SGHVS and CDR2 is FNYEAQ. The CDR3 is 15 amino acids. V gave up 0 bases and J gave up 0 bases, with 8 bases separating them. CDR3 protein: CASSLALGANYGYTF. For the CDR3, the DNA is TGTGCCAGCAGCTTAGCGCTGGGAGCTAACTATGGCTACACCTTC.

This clonotype was observed many times. The V and J genes are TRBV2 and TRBJ2-7, with no clear D. The CDR3 has 12 residues. Trimming pared 4 bases from V and 1 base from J, leaving 5 bases between. Germline CDR1 reads SNHLY; CDR2 reads FYNNEI. The CDR3 bases are TGTGCCAGCAGTGTTTTGTCCTACGAGCAGTACTTC. Encoded protein: CASSVLSYEQYF.

At least ten counts were recorded for this clonotype. The chain couples TRBV6-1 to TRBJ1-6, with D possibly TRBD1 on 5 matching bases. This CDR3 contains 16 residues. V dropped 6 bases and J dropped 4 bases, with 16 bases sitting between them. Germline-derived CDR1 and CDR2 are MNHNS and SASEGT. CDR3 in amino acids: CASSHATAAYNSPLHF. CDR3 coding DNA: TGTGCCAGCAGCCACGCGACAGCCGCGTATAATTCACCCCTCCACTTT.

This clonotype was recorded many times. The chain has TRBV29-1 and TRBJ1-2, with a possible D match to TRBD1 (6 bases). With 2 bases removed from V and 8 bases from J, the gap between germline ends came to 12 bases. This CDR3 is 12 amino acids long. Germline CDR1 reads SQVTM; CDR2 reads ANQGSEA. The CDR3 region is CSVERDIGGYTF. The CDR3 region has the DNA TGCAGCGTTGAACGGGACATCGGGGGCTACACCTTC.

In its sample, this clonotype was seen many times. The chain carries TRBV5-1 and TRBJ1-5; D is unresolved. V gave up 5 bases and J gave up 9 bases, with 18 bases separating them. The V gene's germline CDR1 is SGHRS and CDR2 YFSETQ. This CDR3 contains 14 residues. The CDR3 sequence is CASRISATKGPQHF. CDR3 nucleotide sequence: TGCGCCAGCAGAATTTCAGCTACGAAGGGGCCCCAGCATTTT.

This clonotype was detected ten times or more. The chain couples TRBV6-1 to TRBJ2-1; 7 positions agree with TRBD2. The CDR3 is 16 residues long. With 2 bases clipped from V and 1 base from J, the junction kept 5 bases outside the gene matches. Germline V CDR1 and CDR2: MNHNS, SASEGT. The CDR3 is CASSERGGSSYNEQFF. The DNA of the CDR3 is TGTGCCAGCAGTGAAAGAGGCGGGAGTTCCTACAATGAGCAGTTCTTC.

This clonotype was recorded at least ten times. The J gene is TRBJ2-3, the V gene TRBV11-2; no reliable D call. CDR1 and CDR2 (germline): SGHAT, FQNNGV. V was pared by 1 base and J by 3 bases, with 8 bases between. The CDR3 has 14 residues. The CDR3 nucleotides are TGTGCCAGCAGCTTAGCTCGAGTGACAGATACGCAGTATTTT. This encodes CASSLARVTDTQYF.

This clonotype was observed at least ten times. The gene calls are TRBV20-1 and TRBJ2-1, with 14 bases identical to TRBD2. CDR1 and CDR2 (germline): DFQATT, SNEGSKA (reference sequence). This CDR3 has 16 amino acids. V gave up 6 bases and J gave up 7 bases; unmatched junction bases: 11. The CDR3 region has the DNA TGCAGTGCCCCCGGGACCGGGACTAGCGGGGGAAATGAGCAGTTCTTC. This codes for CSAPGTGTSGGNEQFF.

This clonotype was picked up a small number of times. The chain employs TRBV10-3 and TRBJ2-1, with TRBD2 matching over 12 bases. CDR1 is ENHRY, CDR2 SYGVKD, per germline. J was trimmed by 5 bases and V by 8 bases; bases with no gene match: 7. This CDR3 is built from 15 residues. The CDR3 nucleotides read TGTGCCATCCGAGGACTAGCGGGAACCCACAATGAGCAGTTCTTC. Amino acid sequence: CAIRGLAGTHNEQFF.

This clonotype appeared many times. The chain links TRBV20-1 to TRBJ2-1, with 10 bases lining up with TRBD2. CDR3 length: 14 residues. The J segment lost 4 bases and the V segment lost 5 bases, leaving 5 bases of the junction unmatched. Germline V CDR1 and CDR2: DFQATT, SNEGSKA (reference sequence). The CDR3 reads CSAPTSGRYNEQFF. CDR3 DNA: TGCAGTGCTCCGACTAGCGGGCGTTACAATGAGCAGTTCTTC.

This clonotype was detected only a few times. V usage is TRBV10-2 and J usage is TRBJ2-3; TRBD1 is a possible D gene (6 bases). Per germline, CDR1 WSHSY and CDR2 SAAADI. The CDR3 spans 15 residues. Trimming cost V 5 bases and J 0 bases, with 12 bases left between them. The CDR3 here is CASSKDSLSTDTQYF. The CDR3 coding sequence is TGCGCCAGCAGTAAGGACAGCCTTAGCACAGATACGCAGTATTTT.

The V call is TRBV5-6, the J call TRBJ1-1; D might be TRBD1 (5 bases). The CDR3 totals 14 residues. Trimming removed 0 bases at V and 7 bases at J, with 13 bases between. Germline V gene sequence: CDR1 SGHDT, CDR2 YYEEEE. CDR3 loop: CASSLAGVGDEAFF. The CDR3 DNA follows: TGTGCCAGCAGCTTGGCGGGGGTGGGGGATGAAGCTTTCTTT.

This sequence joins TRBV11-2 and TRBJ2-1, with TRBD2 identical over 7 bases. J lost 0 bases, V lost 6 bases, and 20 bases had no gene match. CDR3 size: 20 residues. Germline V gene sequence: CDR1 SGHAT, CDR2 FQNNGV. The CDR3: CASRIPAGRFPSFSYNEQFF. The CDR3 DNA sequence: TGTGCCAGCAGAATCCCAGCGGGGCGCTTTCCTTCCTTCTCCTACAATGAGCAGTTCTTC.